These 24 T cell receptor beta chains originate from one sample sequenced in a study of OX40 agonist ivuxolimab in advanced cancers. The table came from immunoSEQ multiplex PCR; TCRdb's copy has only in-frame clones and leaves some out. The table includes 90,000 to 100,000 clones, approximately 86% detected once. This sample comprised CD4+ or CD8+ T cells sorted from blood, obtained in a trial of the OX40 agonist ivuxolimab. The source of these receptors is an adult with an advanced solid tumor such as melanoma, head and neck, liver or kidney cancer.

The chain carries TRBV7-3 and TRBJ1-1; 10 bases fit TRBD1. V was pared by 5 bases and J by 4 bases, with 4 bases of the junction left unmatched. CDR3 size: 14 residues. The germline CDR1 and CDR2 sequences are SGHTA and FQGTGA. The CDR3 spells CASSPGQGPTEAFF. For the CDR3, the DNA is TGTGCCAGCAGCCCGGGACAGGGGCCCACTGAAGCTTTCTTT.

This clone has only one observation. The chain links TRBV6-1 to TRBJ1-1; a weak D match, TRBD1 (5 bases). There are 14 residues in the CDR3. The V gene lost 2 bases and the J gene lost 5 bases, with 12 bases spanning the gap. Per the germline V gene, CDR1 is MNHNS and CDR2 is SASEGT. CDR3 in DNA: TGTGCCAGCAGTGAAAGGGCAGGGAGTACTGAAGCTTTCTTT. As protein: CASSERAGSTEAFF.

This rearrangement joins TRBV6-6 to TRBJ1-2, with D perhaps matching TRBD1 (6 bases). This CDR3 region has 13 residues. Germline loops: CDR1 MNHNY, CDR2 SVGAGI (reference sequence). Trimming removed 8 bases at V and 4 bases at J, with 14 bases between. The CDR3 bases are TGTGCCAGCCGGGGGGCGAAGAGCTATGGCTACACCTTC. Translation gives CASRGAKSYGYTF.

V is TRBV7-9 and J is TRBJ2-7, with D uncertain. V lost 0 bases and J lost 3, with 9 bases in between. The CDR3 loop spans 14 amino acids. Germline V lookup: CDR1 SEHNR, CDR2 FQNEAQ (reference sequence). CDR3 sequence: CASSLAHSLYEQYV. In DNA, the CDR3 is TGTGCCAGCAGCTTAGCGCACAGCCTCTACGAGCAGTACGTC.

The rearrangement links TRBV6-4 to TRBJ2-1; 10 bases map to TRBD1. Germline CDR1 and CDR2: MRHNA and SNTAGT. The CDR3 has 14 residues. J lost 8 bases, V lost 4 bases, and 5 bases had no gene match. The CDR3 protein is CASSVTGGHDEQFF. CDR3 DNA: TGTGCCAGCAGTGTGACAGGGGGCCATGATGAGCAGTTCTTC.

The J gene is TRBJ2-3, the V gene TRBV6-5; the D gene could be TRBD1 or TRBD2 (6 bases each). The ends were cut back, 10 bases at V and 2 bases at J, with 16 bases in the middle. CDR1 and CDR2 (germline): MNHEY, SVGAGI. This CDR3 has 14 residues. Here the CDR3 reads CATLGGLPTDTQYF. The CDR3 DNA is TGTGCCACCCTAGGGGGACTCCCCACAGATACGCAGTATTTT.

V gene TRBV7-6 combines with J gene TRBJ1-1, with D perhaps matching TRBD1 (5 bases). Germline CDR1 and CDR2: SGHVS and FNYEAQ. Trimming removed 6 bases from V and 4 bases from J, with 12 bases in between. This CDR3 region has 13 residues. CDR3: CASSPGLGTEAFF. The CDR3, as DNA: TGTGCCAGCAGTCCAGGGTTGGGCACTGAAGCTTTCTTT.

The chain recombines TRBV6-5 with TRBJ1-1; 8 bases map to TRBD1. With V trimmed by 7 bases and J by 6 bases, 13 bases remained unmatched. The CDR3 has 15 residues. CDR1 MNHEY and CDR2 SVGAGI come from the germline V gene. CDR3 in DNA: TGTGCCAGCACCCGGGTCAGGGGGCTCAGGTCTGAAGCTTTCTTT. This gives the protein CASTRVRGLRSEAFF.

This chain links TRBV7-2 with TRBJ1-1, with 8 bases fitting TRBD1. Per the germline V gene, CDR1 is SGHTA and CDR2 is FQGNSA. After removal of 5 bases from V and 4 bases from J, the junction contained 3 bases not matched to a gene. This CDR3 region has 13 residues. CDR3: CASSTTGGTEAFF. CDR3 sequence (DNA): TGTGCCAGCAGCACCACAGGGGGCACTGAAGCTTTCTTT.

The chain has TRBV6-6 and TRBJ1-3; D is perhaps TRBD1 (5 bases). CDR1 and CDR2 (germline): MNHNY, SVGAGI (reference sequence). The CDR3 has 16 residues. V lost 4 bases and J lost 0, with 13 bases in between. DNA for the CDR3: TGTGCCAGCAGTTCAAAACAGGTCCTCTCTGGAAACACCATATATTTT. Protein: CASSSKQVLSGNTIYF.

This clone appeared once. CDR3: CASSAREGRGGTQYF. CDR3 sequence (DNA): TGTGCCAGCAGCGCCCGGGAGGGCAGGGGGGGGACCCAGTACTTC. The J gene is TRBJ2-5, the V gene TRBV9; possibly TRBD2 for D (8 bases). CDR1 is SGDLS and CDR2 is YYNGEE in the germline V gene. The V end was cut by 3 bases, the J end by 7 bases, with 19 bases between. The CDR3 is 15 amino acids. Complete variable domain (other parts from reference TRBV9 and TRBJ2-5): DSGVTQTPKHLITATGQRVTLRCSPRSGDLSVYWYQQSLDQGLQFLIQYYNGEERAKGNILERFSAQQFPDLHSELNLSSLELGDSALYFCASSAREGRGGTQYFGPGTRLLVL.

V is TRBV5-4 and J is TRBJ1-2, with a tentative D call TRBD1 (6 bases). CDR1 and CDR2 (germline): SGHNT, YYREEE (reference sequence). The length of the CDR3 is 14 residues. Trimming left V 4 bases short and J 2 bases short, with 12 bases between. Written as DNA, the CDR3 is TGTGCCAGCAGCGCTCGTGGACAGAACTATGGCTACACCTTC. This sequence encodes CASSARGQNYGYTF.

The CDR3 DNA reads as TGTGCCAGCAGCCCCCCGGGCTACTCTGGAAACACCATATATTTT. Encoded protein: CASSPPGYSGNTIYF. The chain links TRBV28 to TRBJ1-3; D is unclear. Looked up from germline, CDR1 is MDHEN and CDR2 is SYDVKM. The CDR3 consists of 15 residues. Trimming shortened V by 6 bases and J by 0 bases, and 12 bases separated the two germline ends.

For the CDR3, the DNA is TGTGCCACTCAAGACAGGTATTCCCCCCGGAGCTCCTATAATTCACCCCTCCACTTT. This translates into CATQDRYSPRSSYNSPLHF. This rearrangement joins TRBV28 to TRBJ1-6; tentatively, D is TRBD1 (6 bases). Looked up from germline, CDR1 is MDHEN and CDR2 is SYDVKM. CDR3 length equals 19 residues. Deletions cut 10 bases from V and 0 bases from J, with 25 bases between.

CDR3 residues: CASSSGRHTDTQYF. In nucleotides, the CDR3 is TGCGCCAGCAGTAGCGGGAGACACACAGATACGCAGTATTTT. The chain uses TRBV5-1 and TRBJ2-3; TRBD2 matches at 9 bases. Trimming took 5 bases from V and 2 from J; bases not matched to a gene: 3. Germline CDR1 reads SGHRS; CDR2 reads YFSETQ. The CDR3 runs 14 residues.

V gene TRBV5-1 combines with J gene TRBJ1-6, with TRBD1 matching 9 bases. Trimming at V came to 4 bases and at J to 9 bases, leaving 8 bases not matched to a gene. The CDR3 length is 15 residues. The V gene's germline CDR1 is SGHRS and CDR2 YFSETQ. Written as DNA, the CDR3 is TGCGCCAGCAGCCCGAGGGACAGGGACGGTTCACCCCTCCACTTT. Protein: CASSPRDRDGSPLHF.

The chain recombines TRBV11-2 with TRBJ2-3; 9 bases agree with TRBD2. Losses at the gene ends were 4 bases for V and 2 bases for J; bases not matched to a gene: 10. Looked up from germline, CDR1 is SGHAT and CDR2 is FQNNGV. The CDR3 is 17 amino acids. The CDR3 protein is CASSSRAGGRPTDTQYF. CDR3 sequence (DNA): TGTGCCAGCAGCTCTAGAGCGGGAGGCCGACCCACAGATACGCAGTATTTT.

J is TRBJ1-1 and V is TRBV9; 7 bases map to TRBD1. The junction had 8 bases not matched to a gene; V was cut back by 7 bases and J by 2 bases. CDR1 SGDLS and CDR2 YYNGEE come from the germline V gene. CDR3 length equals 14 residues. Written as DNA, the CDR3 is TGTGCCAGCTCGGTAGGGGGCCAAAACACTGAAGCTTTCTTT. Translation: CASSVGGQNTEAFF. Full variable domain (outside the CDR3, taken from reference TRBV9 and TRBJ1-1): DSGVTQTPKHLITATGQRVTLRCSPRSGDLSVYWYQQSLDQGLQFLIQYYNGEERAKGNILERFSAQQFPDLHSELNLSSLELGDSALYFCASSVGGQNTEAFFGQGTRLTVV.

This chain uses TRBV5-1 with TRBJ1-6; TRBD1 matches at 9 bases. Germline V gives CDR1 SGHRS, CDR2 YFSETQ. J lost 5 bases, V lost 1 base, and 4 bases had no gene match. The CDR3 has 16 residues. The CDR3 protein is CASSLYGQGNNSPLHF. CDR3 DNA: TGCGCCAGCAGCTTGTACGGACAGGGGAATAATTCACCCCTCCACTTT.

The gene calls are TRBV5-4 and TRBJ2-1, with TRBD1 as a possible D gene (6 bases). The ends were cut back, 2 bases at V and 0 bases at J, with 9 bases in the middle. The CDR3 runs 15 residues. Germline CDR1 SGHNT, CDR2 YYREEE (reference sequence). CDR3 coding DNA: TGTGCCAGCAGCTTAGGGACAAACTCCTACAATGAGCAGTTCTTC. This sequence encodes CASSLGTNSYNEQFF.

CDR3 bases: TGTGCCAGTAGCCGGCTCCCGGGACAGGTGAACACTGAAGCTTTCTTT. It translates to CASSRLPGQVNTEAFF. The rearrangement uses TRBV19 and TRBJ1-1; the match to TRBD1 covers 8 bases. Germline V gene sequence: CDR1 LNHDA, CDR2 SQIVND (reference sequence). This CDR3 spans 16 amino acids. The J segment lost 0 bases and the V segment lost 6 bases, leaving 9 bases of the junction unmatched.

CDR3 nucleotide sequence: TGCGCCAGCAGCCGGGGGGGTATGGAAGAGACCCAGTACTTC. Encoded protein: CASSRGGMEETQYF. This rearrangement joins TRBV5-1 to TRBJ2-5, with 8 bases lining up with TRBD2. Germline CDR1 is SGHRS and CDR2 is YFSETQ. The CDR3 is made up of 14 amino acids. V was clipped by 4 bases and J by 3 bases; unmatched bases: 5.

The V gene is TRBV28, the J gene TRBJ1-4; D remains ambiguous. This CDR3 comprises 14 residues. Germline CDR1 is MDHEN and CDR2 is SYDVKM. V gave up 5 bases and J gave up 5 bases, with 12 bases separating them. This CDR3 reads CASSRGPVNEKLFF. CDR3 sequence (DNA): TGTGCCAGCAGTCGCGGTCCCGTAAATGAAAAACTGTTTTTT.

The rearrangement uses TRBV5-1 and TRBJ2-2, with 8 positions matching TRBD2. The trim removed 4 bases at V and 6 bases at J, leaving 11 bases unmatched. The germline V gene encodes CDR1 SGHRS and CDR2 YFSETQ. CDR3 length: 16 residues. The CDR3 loop reads CASSPPSSGRPGELFF. In DNA, the CDR3 is TGCGCCAGCAGCCCCCCTTCAAGCGGGAGACCCGGGGAGCTGTTTTTT.